This T cell receptor (beta chain) is drawn from a study of regulatory T cells in long-lasting Graves disease. Study outcomes and limitations: Persistent disease samples used TRBV28, TRBJ1-2 and TRBJ2-5 preferentially.

The CDR3 is made up of 15 amino acids. Germline V gene data show CDR1 as SGHRS and CDR2 as YFSETQ. For this clonotype: Its antigen remains unidentified. A much larger clone lies one base from this, so it may be a read error.

Time point described: newly diagnosed GD, antithyroid drugs for less than 3 months. Following extraction of RNA from PBMCs, that RNA was used to make the TCR library. Staff took around 8.6 milliliters of peripheral blood and put it into EDTA tubes. HTBI primers from iRepertoire and Arm-PCR of CDR3 regions yielded the TCR beta libraries. TCRdb re-derived calls from the multiplex PCR reads in MiXCR, one entry per CDR3 protein. Here the sample spans approximately 480,000 distinct CDR3 sequences, under 20% being singletons. This same sample was also part of a study on T cells in Graves' hyperthyroidism and ophthalmopathy. This second study says: Lactation, pregnancy, other autoimmune disease or uncontrolled infection excluded patients.

The chain recombines TRBV5-1 with TRBJ2-7, with D tentatively TRBD1 (6 bases). This sequence was found in a middle-aged man with Graves disease. The material sequenced was peripheral blood mononuclear cells (PBMCs), taken at new diagnosis, from a patient treated with antithyroid drugs. The CDR3: CASSQTGHWANEQYF. CDR3 DNA sequence: TGTGCCAGCAGCCAAACGGGACACTGGGCCAACGAGCAGTACTTC. The variable domain in full, completed from reference TRBV5-1 and TRBJ2-7, reads KAGVTQTPRYLIKTRGQQVTLSCSPISGHRSVSWYQQTPGQGLQFLFEYFSETQRNKGNFPGRFSGRQFSNSRSEMNVSTLELGDSALYLCASSQTGHWANEQYFGPGTRLTVT.